Listed below are T cell receptor beta chains from one sample, sequenced in a study of CD8+CD57+ T cells in acquired aplastic anemia. In TCRdb, the reads were re-called with MiXCR into one record per CDR3 protein. This repertoire shows just over 450,000 distinct CDR3 sequences, approximately 33% found once; its top ten account for approximately 0.82%. Sample: sorted CD4+, CD8+, or CD8+CD57+ T cells (not recorded which) from PBMCs. The receptors were sampled from a human donor with aplastic anemia. CDR3s include the opening cysteine and the closing phenylalanine or tryptophan. The D gene is left open where the match is weak. Clone size is given for some rows only: seen once, a few or many times, or a class if the clone is expanded.

d_call j_call clone_size v_call cdr3_aa
TRBD1 TRBJ1-6 . TRBV20-1 CSARGRTGGNSYNSPLHF
TRBD1 TRBJ1-1 . TRBV7-3 CASSSGTGRGEAFF
. TRBJ1-2 many TRBV7-9 CASSFGGEGYGYTF
. TRBJ1-1 few TRBV3-1 CASAIEAFF
TRBD2 TRBJ2-3 few TRBV20-1 CSARVLTSGRNTQYF
. TRBJ1-2 . TRBV11-1 CAISLGSNREGLYDYAF
TRBD1 TRBJ1-2 once TRBV11-2 CASSLLQGAAYGYTF
. TRBJ1-6 . TRBV30 CAWSDLVTSSYNSPLHF
TRBD1 TRBJ1-2 . TRBV5-1 CASSISSTGDGYGYTF
. TRBJ2-5 few TRBV5-1 CASSLATPGEGTQYF
TRBD1 TRBJ1-2 . TRBV27 CASSFMGQGNYGYTF
. TRBJ1-5 many TRBV7-2 CASSLSPDSFKPQHF
TRBD2 TRBJ2-3 few TRBV20-1 CSAGGLAGPSTDTQYF
TRBD2 TRBJ2-2 . TRBV25-1 CASSESVLAGVYTGELFF
. TRBJ2-3 . TRBV5-1 CASSFSTSTDTQYF
. TRBJ2-1 many TRBV19 CASTIGAEQFF
. TRBJ2-5 . TRBV7-8 CASSLFPGEETQYF
TRBD1 TRBJ1-1 few TRBV6-1 CASQGAGTEAFF
. TRBJ2-3 many TRBV2 CASSARLPSTDTQYF
TRBD2 TRBJ2-3 . TRBV2 CASRVAGTDTQYF
. TRBJ2-7 . TRBV4-2 CASSPLDTDYEQYF
TRBD1 TRBJ1-4 . TRBV5-1 CASSSTGVLTNEKLFF
. TRBJ1-2 . TRBV5-1 CASSPDQGVYGYTF
. TRBJ2-7 . TRBV25-1 CASSLSGMLYEQYF
. TRBJ2-7 many TRBV9 CASSPRQLSGEQYF
. TRBJ1-3 . TRBV4-1 CASSPRGIGNTIYF
TRBD2 TRBJ2-7 . TRBV28 CASNVGEGGYEQYF
. TRBJ2-7 . TRBV5-1 CASSEATGPYEQYF
TRBD1 TRBJ1-6 many TRBV7-9 CASSLRQGDSPLHF
. TRBJ1-5 few TRBV7-9 CASSQGTGQPQHF
TRBD1 TRBJ1-3 . TRBV7-9 CASSSTRTGPFWFSGNTIYF
. TRBJ1-4 . TRBV19 CASSVRDGKVANEELFF
TRBD2 TRBJ2-1 few TRBV7-3 CASSLISGGPNEQFF
. TRBJ2-3 . TRBV5-1 CASSAYPRSSTDTQYF
. TRBJ2-7 few TRBV30 CAWSGGKGRREVDEQYF
TRBD2 TRBJ2-5 . TRBV9 CASSLGLAGYRETQYF
. TRBJ1-2 many TRBV25-1 CASSPDTLPNYGYTF
. TRBJ1-2 many TRBV6-5 CASSYEGAGGYTF
. TRBJ2-1 . TRBV6-2/TRBV6-3 CASNQGGGQFF
TRBD1 TRBJ1-3 many TRBV7-2 CASSPRTGYNTIYF
. TRBJ2-7 many TRBV20-1 CSASWDVTTREQYF
TRBD1 TRBJ1-3 few TRBV20-1 CSARDSSLSGNTIYF